The clone carrying this TCR beta chain has ten or more counts. The antigen remains unidentified. The sample is drawn from a study of T-cell memory formation after mild COVID-19. General study results and limits: The study detected some responding clones in pre-infection memory, suggesting cross-reactive memory joined. Clones that contracted clustered mainly in CM and EM if CD4+ and in EMRA if CD8+.

TCRdb ran MiXCR on the 5' RACE reads and lists one entry per CDR3 protein. The data show fewer than 200,000 distinct CDR3 sequences, about a fifth seen once. Material for sequencing was PBMCs or a T cell subset sorted from them (not recorded which). The receptor's source is an adult woman who had mild COVID-19 (a few samples of this study predate the infection). Cell type and time point are not known.

CDR3 loop: CASSPAAGTYEQYF. CDR3 nucleotides: TGCGCCAGCAGCCCCGCTGCAGGGACCTACGAGCAGTACTTC. V and J are TRBV5-1 and TRBJ2-7, with TRBD1 as a possible D gene (5 bases). Germline loops: CDR1 SGHRS, CDR2 YFSETQ. The CDR3 is 14 residues long. V was pared by 4 bases and J by 2 bases, with 13 bases between.